This TCR beta chain was captured in a study of cytomegalovirus exposure and HLA in healthy donors. Across the study: A preliminary data release comprised 80 million to 95 million unique TCRs obtained from HLA-typed donors.

The study ran its PCR with 60 Vbeta and 13 Jbeta primers. Measured with immunoSEQ multiplex PCR; TCRdb has only the in-frame clones, and not every one. This table has under 300,000 clones, 75% to 90% appearing once. This clone was seen only once. With 4 bases removed from V and 0 bases from J, the gap between germline ends came to 11 bases. The CDR3 extends over 15 amino acids. Germline-derived CDR1 and CDR2 are MNHNY and SVGAGI (reference sequence). Specimen: PBMCs. The chain carries TRBV6-6 and TRBJ2-3; possible D gene TRBD1, 6 bases. This clonotype originated in a man aged 40-55 years in good health and CMV-seropositive. The CDR3 here is CASSLNRASTDTQYF. CDR3 DNA sequence: TGTGCCAGCAGTTTAAACAGGGCTAGCACAGATACGCAGTATTTT.